This T cell receptor (beta chain) emerged from a study of spatial heterogeneity in lung cancer. Study context: Compared with alpha-chain sequences, beta-chain sequences were consistently detected in greater numbers.

A single record per CDR3 protein comes from TCRdb applying MiXCR to the 5' RACE reads. The sample has roughly 120,000 distinct CDR3 sequences; over 9% are singletons. Documented time point: blood at routine non-recurrence follow-up after resection. Whole RNA was taken from tumor, nontumor lung or frozen PBMC; it was then sequenced unsorted. This clonotype occurred a few times. Because the CDR3's place on the DNA is in doubt, the DNA is left out and the CDR3 is given as listed by TCRdb. The CDR3 is 15 residues long, counting both termini. The germline V gene has CDR1 SGHRS and CDR2 YFSETQ. This TCR was sampled from a male donor with early-stage non-small cell lung cancer. V usage is TRBV5-1 and J usage is TRBJ2-7; TRBD1 is taken as the D call from the table, unchecked against the DNA. The starting material was PBMCs, obtained at follow-up. CDR3 in amino acids: CASSFGPGSTYEQYF.